The next 13 T cell receptor beta chains were all read from a single sample in a study of CD8 T cells in ankylosing spondylitis. Study-wide results and caveats: Blood of patients with ankylosing spondylitis appeared to be characterized by a TCR beta motif of eight highly homologous variants.

TCRdb processed the 5' RACE reads anew with MiXCR; each CDR3 protein has one entry. In the table there are a few hundred thousand distinct CDR3 sequences, 8% of which are singletons. Antigens of these TCRs are unknown. What was sequenced was blood, either unsorted or a sorted T cell fraction (not recorded which). The receptor source for this set is a male donor with ankylosing spondylitis.

Many counts were recorded for this clonotype. CDR3 DNA sequence: TGCAGCGTCCCCTTAGGGACACAGCAGTTCTTC. This codes for CSVPLGTQQFF. J is TRBJ2-1 and V is TRBV29-1, with D possibly being TRBD1 (6 bases). This CDR3 comprises 11 residues. Trimming left V 6 bases short and J 11 bases short, with 14 bases between. CDR1 and CDR2 (germline): SQVTM, ANQGSEA.

This clonotype has just a few counts. The chain joins TRBV6-5 to TRBJ1-6; no clear D. Germline CDR1 reads MNHEY; CDR2 reads SVGAGI. This CDR3 is 15 amino acids long. Trimming took off 2 bases at V and 7 bases at J, with 12 bases between the two ends. CDR3 sequence reads: CASSYGGEGNSPLHF. The CDR3 DNA follows: TGTGCCAGCAGTTACGGCGGGGAGGGAAATTCACCCCTCCACTTT.

This clonotype was detected ten times or more. V gene TRBV20-1 combines with J gene TRBJ1-1; D remains ambiguous. Germline lookup yields CDR1 DFQATT and CDR2 SNEGSKA (reference sequence). Trimming left V 3 bases short and J 4 bases short, with 15 bases between. The CDR3 has 14 residues. Here the CDR3 DNA reads TGCAGTGCTAGTCAGGACTTCCGAGGCACTGAAGCTTTCTTT. Translated, it gives CSASQDFRGTEAFF.

This chain joins TRBV7-9 and TRBJ1-4, with D perhaps TRBD1 (5 bases). The germline V gene has CDR1 SEHNR and CDR2 FQNEAQ (reference sequence). Trimming left V 8 bases short and J 8 bases short, with 6 bases between. This CDR3 comprises 10 residues. CDR3 in DNA: TGTGCCAGCGGGGGAGAAAAACTGTTTTTT. Its translation: CASGGEKLFF.

The chain uses TRBV7-9 and TRBJ2-7; 7 bases agree with TRBD1. The CDR3 is 12 amino acids. The ends lost 1 base at V and 6 bases at J; junction bases unmatched: 0. From germline, CDR1 is SEHNR and CDR2 FQNEAQ (reference sequence). CDR3 amino acids: CASSLGDSEQYF. The CDR3, as DNA: TGTGCCAGCAGCTTAGGGGACAGCGAGCAGTACTTC.

CDR3 nucleotides: TGCGCCAGCAGCTCCGGGACTAGCGGGGGGAATGAGCAGTTCTTC. It specifies CASSSGTSGGNEQFF. The chain recombines TRBV5-1 with TRBJ2-1; 15 nucleotides line up with TRBD2. The J segment lost 7 bases and the V segment lost 3 bases, leaving 2 bases of the junction unmatched. CDR3 length: 15 residues. The germline V gene has CDR1 SGHRS and CDR2 YFSETQ. Full variable domain (rest looked up from reference TRBV5-1 and TRBJ2-1): KAGVTQTPRYLIKTRGQQVTLSCSPISGHRSVSWYQQTPGQGLQFLFEYFSETQRNKGNFPGRFSGRQFSNSRSEMNVSTLELGDSALYLCASSSGTSGGNEQFFGPGTRLTVL.

The V call is TRBV7-2, the J call TRBJ2-5, with 10 bases that match TRBD2. V shed 5 bases and J 5 bases; nucleotides not matched to a gene: 8. The CDR3 has 15 residues. Germline CDR1 SGHTA, CDR2 FQGNSA. The DNA for the CDR3 is TGTGCCAGCAGCCCGTCTAGCGGGAGAAGTGAGACCCAGTACTTC. This sequence encodes CASSPSSGRSETQYF.

Only a few counts were recorded for this clonotype. The rearrangement joins TRBV20-1 to TRBJ2-7, with D perhaps given as TRBD1 or TRBD2 (5 bases each). Looked up from germline, CDR1 is DFQATT and CDR2 is SNEGSKA (reference sequence). V lost 6 bases and J lost 0, with 15 bases in between. The CDR3 contains 14 residues. The CDR3 here is CSALGTVTSYEQYF. In DNA, the CDR3 is TGCAGTGCCCTAGGGACGGTCACCTCCTACGAGCAGTACTTC.

This clonotype has at least ten counts. V and J are TRBV18 and TRBJ1-4, with D possibly TRBD1 on 5 matching bases. Germline V gene data show CDR1 as KGHSH and CDR2 as LQKENI. The CDR3 loop spans 12 amino acids. Trimming took off 6 bases at V and 8 bases at J, with 10 bases between the two ends. The chain's CDR3 is CASSPRGEKLFF. CDR3 bases: TGTGCCAGCTCCCCGAGGGGCGAAAAACTGTTTTTT.

This clonotype was detected only a few times. CDR3 in amino acids: CASQPQGPEQPQHF. The CDR3 DNA is TGTGCCAGCCAGCCACAGGGACCGGAGCAGCCCCAGCATTTT. The chain joins TRBV28 to TRBJ1-5; perhaps TRBD1 as D (6 bases). Trimming took 8 bases from V and 7 from J, leaving 18 bases between them. This CDR3 has 14 residues. From germline, CDR1 is MDHEN and CDR2 SYDVKM.

This clonotype was picked up many times. The rearrangement uses TRBV29-1 and TRBJ2-1; 11 nucleotides match TRBD2. Germline V gives CDR1 SQVTM, CDR2 ANQGSEA. The CDR3 is 13 amino acids. V was pared by 6 bases and J by 8 bases, with 6 bases of the junction left unmatched. CDR3 in DNA: TGCAGCGTGCCGGGACTAGCGGTTTATGAGCAGTTCTTC. This codes for CSVPGLAVYEQFF.

The chain is built from TRBV7-6 and TRBJ2-7; the D is unclear. CDR3 size: 13 residues. Between the trimmed V and J ends, which lost 5 bases and 3 bases, there was a span of 11 bases. From germline, CDR1 is SGHVS and CDR2 FNYEAQ. The DNA for the CDR3 is TGTGCCAGCAGCGAATCGGCCTACTACGAGCAGTACTTC. Translating it yields CASSESAYYEQYF.

This clonotype was counted many times. This CDR3 is CASLKRGLTGANVLTF. Here the CDR3 DNA reads TGTGCCAGCCTAAAGCGGGGTCTGACTGGGGCCAACGTCCTGACTTTC. The chain employs TRBV28 and TRBJ2-6; TRBD2 agrees at 7 bases. There are 16 residues in the CDR3. V trimming: 8 bases; J trimming: 2 bases; junction bases outside the gene matches: 9. Germline V CDR1 and CDR2: MDHEN, SYDVKM.